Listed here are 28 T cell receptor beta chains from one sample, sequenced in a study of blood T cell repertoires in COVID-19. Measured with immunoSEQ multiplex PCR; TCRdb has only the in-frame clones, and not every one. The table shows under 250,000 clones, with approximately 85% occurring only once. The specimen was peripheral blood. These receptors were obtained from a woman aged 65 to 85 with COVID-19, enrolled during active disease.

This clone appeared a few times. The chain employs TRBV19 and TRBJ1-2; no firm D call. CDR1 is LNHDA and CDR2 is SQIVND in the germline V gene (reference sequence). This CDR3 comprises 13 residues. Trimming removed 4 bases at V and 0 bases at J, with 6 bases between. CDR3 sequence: CASSRQSNYGYTF. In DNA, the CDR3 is TGTGCCAGTAGTAGGCAGTCTAACTATGGCTACACCTTC. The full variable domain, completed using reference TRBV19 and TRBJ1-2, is DGGITQSPKYLFRKEGQNVTLSCEQNLNHDAMYWYRQDPGQGLRLIYYSQIVNDFQKGDIAEGYSVSREKKESFPLTVTSAQKNPTAFYLCASSRQSNYGYTFGSGTRLTVV.

The CDR3 DNA is TGTGCCACCAGTGCCCCTAGCACAGATACGCAGTATTTT. Its protein product is CATSAPSTDTQYF. V and J are TRBV24-1 and TRBJ2-3; D ambiguous. Trimming shortened V by 5 bases and J by 0 bases, and 5 bases separated the two germline ends. This CDR3 region has 13 residues. Germline assignment: CDR1 KGHDR and CDR2 SFDVKD.

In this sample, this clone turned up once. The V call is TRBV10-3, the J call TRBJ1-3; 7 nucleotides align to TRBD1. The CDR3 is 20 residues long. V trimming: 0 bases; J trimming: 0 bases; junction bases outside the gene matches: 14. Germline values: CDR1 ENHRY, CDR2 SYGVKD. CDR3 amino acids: CAISESNPFGAGGSGNTIYF. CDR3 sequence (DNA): TGTGCCATCAGTGAGTCGAATCCCTTCGGGGCAGGGGGCTCTGGAAACACCATATATTTT.

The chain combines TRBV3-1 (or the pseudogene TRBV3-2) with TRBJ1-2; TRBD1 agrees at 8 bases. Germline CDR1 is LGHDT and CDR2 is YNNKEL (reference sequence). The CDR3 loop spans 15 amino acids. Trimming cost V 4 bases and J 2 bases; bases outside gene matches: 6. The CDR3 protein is CASSPRTGTNYGYTF. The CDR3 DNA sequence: TGTGCCAGCAGCCCCCGGACAGGGACCAACTATGGCTACACCTTC.

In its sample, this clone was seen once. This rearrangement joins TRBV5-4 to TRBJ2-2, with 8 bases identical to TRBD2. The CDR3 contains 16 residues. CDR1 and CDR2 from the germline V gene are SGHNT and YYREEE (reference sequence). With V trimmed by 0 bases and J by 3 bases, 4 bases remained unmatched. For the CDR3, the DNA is TGTGCCAGCAGCTTGGCCAGCGGGGGACACACCGGGGAGCTGTTTTTT. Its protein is CASSLASGGHTGELFF.

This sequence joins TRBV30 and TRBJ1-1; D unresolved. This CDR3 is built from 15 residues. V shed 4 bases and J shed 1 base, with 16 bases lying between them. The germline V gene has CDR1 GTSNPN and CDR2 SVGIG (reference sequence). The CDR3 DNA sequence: TGTGCCTGGAAGGTTTCGGGGTTACGGAACACTGAAGCTTTCTTT. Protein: CAWKVSGLRNTEAFF.

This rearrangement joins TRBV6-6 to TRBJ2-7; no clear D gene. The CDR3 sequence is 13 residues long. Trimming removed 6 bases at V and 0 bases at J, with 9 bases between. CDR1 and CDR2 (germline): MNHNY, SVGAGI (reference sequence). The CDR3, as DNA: TGTGCCAGCAGCGCTGACAACTCCTACGAGCAGTACTTC. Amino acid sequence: CASSADNSYEQYF.

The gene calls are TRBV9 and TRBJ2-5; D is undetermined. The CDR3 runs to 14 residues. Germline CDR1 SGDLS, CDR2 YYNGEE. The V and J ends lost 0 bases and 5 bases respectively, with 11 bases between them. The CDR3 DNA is TGTGCCAGCAGCGTAGGTGGAGTCCGGGAGACCCAGTACTTC. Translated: CASSVGGVRETQYF.

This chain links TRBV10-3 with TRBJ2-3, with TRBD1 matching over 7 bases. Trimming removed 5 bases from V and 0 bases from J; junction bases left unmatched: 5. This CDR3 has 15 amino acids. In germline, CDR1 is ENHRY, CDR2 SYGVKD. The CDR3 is CAISLTGDSTDTQYF. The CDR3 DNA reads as TGTGCCATCAGTCTCACAGGGGACAGCACAGATACGCAGTATTTT.

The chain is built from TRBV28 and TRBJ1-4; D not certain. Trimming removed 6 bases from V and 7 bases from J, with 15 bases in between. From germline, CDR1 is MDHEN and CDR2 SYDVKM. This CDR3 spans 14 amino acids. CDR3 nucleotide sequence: TGTGCCAGCAGCCAGATCTCCCCACCTGAAAAACTGTTTTTT. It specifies CASSQISPPEKLFF.

The CDR3 protein is CASRKTSGETQYF. For the CDR3, the DNA is TGTGCCAGCCGAAAGACTAGCGGGGAGACCCAGTACTTC. The chain is built from TRBV2 and TRBJ2-5, with TRBD2 identical over 10 bases. CDR3 length: 13 amino acids. Trimming cost V 8 bases and J 5 bases; bases outside gene matches: 5. Per the germline V gene, CDR1 is SNHLY and CDR2 is FYNNEI.

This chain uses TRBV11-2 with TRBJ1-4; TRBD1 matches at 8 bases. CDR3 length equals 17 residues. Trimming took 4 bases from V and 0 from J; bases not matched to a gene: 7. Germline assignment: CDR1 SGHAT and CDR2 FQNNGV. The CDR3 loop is CASSSGTGSATNEKLFF. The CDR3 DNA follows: TGTGCCAGCAGCTCAGGGACAGGCTCTGCAACTAATGAAAAACTGTTTTTT.

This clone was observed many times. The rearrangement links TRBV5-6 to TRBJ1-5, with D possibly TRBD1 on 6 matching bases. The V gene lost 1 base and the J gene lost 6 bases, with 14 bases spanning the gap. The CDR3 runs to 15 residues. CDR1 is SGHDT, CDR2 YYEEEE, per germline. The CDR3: CASSLWGGGTQPQHF. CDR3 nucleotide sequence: TGTGCCAGCAGCTTGTGGGGAGGGGGAACTCAGCCCCAGCATTTT.

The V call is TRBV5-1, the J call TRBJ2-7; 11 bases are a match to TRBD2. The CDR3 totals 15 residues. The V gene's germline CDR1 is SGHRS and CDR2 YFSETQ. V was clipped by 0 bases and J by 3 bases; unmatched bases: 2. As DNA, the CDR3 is TGCGCCAGCAGCTTGGACGGGACTAGCGGCTACGAGCAGTACTTC. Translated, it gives CASSLDGTSGYEQYF.

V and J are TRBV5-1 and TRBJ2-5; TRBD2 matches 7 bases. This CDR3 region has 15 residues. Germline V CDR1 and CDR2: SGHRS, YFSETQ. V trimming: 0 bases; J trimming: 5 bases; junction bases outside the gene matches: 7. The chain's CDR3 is CASSLGLANLETQYF. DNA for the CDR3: TGCGCCAGCAGCTTGGGACTAGCTAATTTGGAGACCCAGTACTTC.

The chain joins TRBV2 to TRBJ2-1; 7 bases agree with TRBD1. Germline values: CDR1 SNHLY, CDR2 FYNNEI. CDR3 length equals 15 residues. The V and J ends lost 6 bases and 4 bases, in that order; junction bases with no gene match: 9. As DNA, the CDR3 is TGTGCCAGCAGGGTAGAGGGGGCGAGTTACAATGAGCAGTTCTTC. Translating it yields CASRVEGASYNEQFF.

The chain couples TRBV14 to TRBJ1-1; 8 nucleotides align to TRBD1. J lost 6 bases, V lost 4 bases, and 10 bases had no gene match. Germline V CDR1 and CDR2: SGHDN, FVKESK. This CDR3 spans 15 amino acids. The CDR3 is CASSPLTGEGAEAFF. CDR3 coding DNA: TGTGCCAGCAGCCCTCTGACAGGGGAGGGAGCTGAAGCTTTCTTT. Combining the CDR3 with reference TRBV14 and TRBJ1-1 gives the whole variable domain EAGVTQFPSHSVIEKGQTVTLRCDPISGHDNLYWYRRVMGKEIKFLLHFVKESKQDESGMPNNRFLAERTGGTYSTLKVQPAELEDSGVYFCASSPLTGEGAEAFFGQGTRLTVV.

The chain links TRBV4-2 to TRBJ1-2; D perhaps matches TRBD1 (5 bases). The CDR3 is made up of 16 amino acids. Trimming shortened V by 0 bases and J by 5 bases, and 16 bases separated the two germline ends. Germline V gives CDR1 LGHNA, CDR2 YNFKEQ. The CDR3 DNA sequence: TGTGCCAGCAGCCAAGATAGGGGAGGGGTAGGGTATGGCTACACCTTC. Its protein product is CASSQDRGGVGYGYTF.

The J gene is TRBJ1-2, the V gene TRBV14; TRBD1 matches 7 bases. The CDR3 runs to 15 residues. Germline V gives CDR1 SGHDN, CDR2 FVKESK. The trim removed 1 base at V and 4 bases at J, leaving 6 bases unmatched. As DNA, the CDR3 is TGTGCCAGCAGCCAAGTAACGACAGGGAGCTATGGCTACACCTTC. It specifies CASSQVTTGSYGYTF.

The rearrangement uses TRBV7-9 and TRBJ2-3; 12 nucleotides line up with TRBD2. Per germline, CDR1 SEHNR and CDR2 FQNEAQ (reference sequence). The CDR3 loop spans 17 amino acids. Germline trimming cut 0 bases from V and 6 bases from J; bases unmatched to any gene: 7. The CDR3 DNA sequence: TGTGCCAGCAGCTTAGCGGCACTAGCGGGAGGCTTTGATACGCAGTATTTT. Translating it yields CASSLAALAGGFDTQYF.

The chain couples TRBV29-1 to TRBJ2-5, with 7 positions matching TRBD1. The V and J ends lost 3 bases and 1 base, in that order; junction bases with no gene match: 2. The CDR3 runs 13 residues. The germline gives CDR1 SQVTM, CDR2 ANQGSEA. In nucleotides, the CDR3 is TGCAGCGTTGAGGGACAGACCCAAGAGACCCAGTACTTC. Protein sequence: CSVEGQTQETQYF.

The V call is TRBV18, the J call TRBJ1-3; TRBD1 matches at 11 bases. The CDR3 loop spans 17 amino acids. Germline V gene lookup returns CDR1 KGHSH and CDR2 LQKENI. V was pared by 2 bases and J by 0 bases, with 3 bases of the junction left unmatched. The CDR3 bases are TGTGCCAGCTCACCAATGGGACAGGGGGTCTCTGGAAACACCATATATTTT. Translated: CASSPMGQGVSGNTIYF.

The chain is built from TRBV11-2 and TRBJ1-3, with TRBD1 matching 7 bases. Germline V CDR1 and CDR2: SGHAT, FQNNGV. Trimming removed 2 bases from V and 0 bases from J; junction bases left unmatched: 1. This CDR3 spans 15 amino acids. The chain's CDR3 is CASSLQGDSGNTIYF. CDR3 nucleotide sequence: TGTGCCAGCAGCTTACAGGGGGACTCTGGAAACACCATATATTTT.

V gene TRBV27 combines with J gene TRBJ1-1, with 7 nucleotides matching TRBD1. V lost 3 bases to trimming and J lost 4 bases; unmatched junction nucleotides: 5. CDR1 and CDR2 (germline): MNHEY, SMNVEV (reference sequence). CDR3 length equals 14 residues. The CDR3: CASSFRGPVTEAFF. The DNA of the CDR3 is TGTGCCAGCAGTTTTAGGGGGCCGGTCACTGAAGCTTTCTTT.

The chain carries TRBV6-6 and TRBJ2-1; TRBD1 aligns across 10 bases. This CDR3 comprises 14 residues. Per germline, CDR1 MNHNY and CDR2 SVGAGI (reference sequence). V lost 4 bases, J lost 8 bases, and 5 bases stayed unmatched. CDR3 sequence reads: CASSFGQGGDEQFF. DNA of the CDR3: TGTGCCAGCAGTTTCGGACAGGGGGGAGATGAGCAGTTCTTC.

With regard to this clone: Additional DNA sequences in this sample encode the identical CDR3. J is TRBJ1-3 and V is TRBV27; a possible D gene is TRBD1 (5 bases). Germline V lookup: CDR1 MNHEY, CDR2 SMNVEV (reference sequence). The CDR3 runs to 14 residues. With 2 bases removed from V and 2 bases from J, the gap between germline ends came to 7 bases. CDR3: CASSLGRAGNTIYF. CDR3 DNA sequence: TGTGCCAGCAGTTTAGGCAGGGCTGGAAACACCATATATTTT.

Here the CDR3 DNA reads TGTGCCAGCAGTTCGACAGGGGTGACTGAAGCTTTCTTT. Amino acids: CASSSTGVTEAFF. The genes are TRBV28 and TRBJ1-1, with 8 bases that match TRBD1. This CDR3 contains 13 residues. Germline V lookup: CDR1 MDHEN, CDR2 SYDVKM. V gave up 4 bases and J gave up 5 bases; unmatched junction bases: 3.

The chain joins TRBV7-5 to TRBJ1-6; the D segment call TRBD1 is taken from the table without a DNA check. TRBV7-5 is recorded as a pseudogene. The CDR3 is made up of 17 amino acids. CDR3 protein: CARSQDPGTANFSPLHF. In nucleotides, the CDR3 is TGTGCCAGAAGCCAAGACCCCGGGACAGCAAATTTTTCACCCCTCCACTTT.